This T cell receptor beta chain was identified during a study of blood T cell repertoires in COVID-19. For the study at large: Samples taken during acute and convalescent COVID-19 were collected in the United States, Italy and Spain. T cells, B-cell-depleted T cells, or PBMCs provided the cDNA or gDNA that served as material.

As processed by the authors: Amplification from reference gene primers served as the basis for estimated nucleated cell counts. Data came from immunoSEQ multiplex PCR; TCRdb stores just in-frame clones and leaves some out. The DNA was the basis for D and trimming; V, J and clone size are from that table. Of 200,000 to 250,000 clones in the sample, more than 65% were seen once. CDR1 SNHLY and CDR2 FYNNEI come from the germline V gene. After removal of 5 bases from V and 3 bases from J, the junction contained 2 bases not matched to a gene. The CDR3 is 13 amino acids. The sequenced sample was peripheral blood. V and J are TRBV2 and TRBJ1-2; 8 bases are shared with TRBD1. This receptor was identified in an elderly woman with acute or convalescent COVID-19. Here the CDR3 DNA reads TGTGCCAGCAGTCGGACAGGGTACTATGGCTACACCTTC. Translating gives CASSRTGYYGYTF.